This TCR beta chain derives from a study of blood T cells in healthy people across ages. CDR3 length: 16 amino acids. The V gene's germline CDR1 is LGHNA and CDR2 YSLEER. V shed 1 base and J 2 bases; nucleotides not matched to a gene: 3. This clonotype was seen a few times. Using a J-beta primer mix together with a sample-barcoded 5' primer, a second PCR was run for about 7 to 12 cycles. TCRdb ran MiXCR on the 5' RACE reads and lists one entry per CDR3 protein. Altogether some 940,000 distinct CDR3 sequences are present, almost 30% being singletons, with the ten largest covering roughly a tenth. Separately, the same data were catalogued under a study of T cells of mothers and their children.

Material: blood. The chain has TRBV4-3 and TRBJ2-1, with 9 bases identical to TRBD2. This TCR was recovered from a woman between 35 and 50 years old in good health. As DNA, the CDR3 is TGCGCCAGCAGCCAAGTTGGCGGGGGGGCCTACAATGAGCAGTTCTTC. It encodes CASSQVGGGAYNEQFF.